These 5 T cell receptor beta chains originate from one sample sequenced in a study of early stage breast cancer tumors. Here immunoSEQ multiplex PCR was the method, and the copy in TCRdb shows in-frame clones only, minus some. This sample has 51,000 or so clones, with 65% to 90% found just once. The sequencing sample was made of blood. The receptors shown here come from a person between 50 and 60 years old with breast cancer.

This clone was observed a handful of times. J is TRBJ1-4 and V is TRBV6-5; TRBD1 is a possible D gene (5 bases). Germline CDR1 MNHEY, CDR2 SVGAGI. The CDR3 has 14 residues. Trimming shortened V by 4 bases and J by 2 bases, and 8 bases separated the two germline ends. The CDR3 here is CASSLTVTNEKLFF. CDR3 sequence (DNA): TGTGCCAGCAGTTTGACAGTTACTAATGAAAAACTGTTTTTT.

The chain uses TRBV28 and TRBJ2-2; D is ambiguous. The V gene's germline CDR1 is MDHEN and CDR2 SYDVKM. This CDR3 contains 13 residues. With 4 bases removed from V and 0 bases from J, the gap between germline ends came to 3 bases. The CDR3 DNA is TGTGCCAGCAGTTATCCGAACACCGGGGAGCTGTTTTTT. Protein sequence: CASSYPNTGELFF.

The chain employs TRBV25-1 and TRBJ2-5; D call uncertain. Germline loops: CDR1 MGHDK, CDR2 SYGVNS. Trimming left V 3 bases short and J 0 bases short, with 17 bases between. This CDR3 contains 17 residues. The chain's CDR3 is CASSDPEPAWYQETQYF. CDR3 DNA: TGTGCCAGCAGTGACCCCGAGCCCGCTTGGTACCAAGAGACCCAGTACTTC.

V and J are TRBV19 and TRBJ2-3; D ambiguous. Deletions cut 1 base from V and 3 bases from J, with 14 bases between. Per germline, CDR1 LNHDA and CDR2 SQIVND (reference sequence). The CDR3 totals 16 residues. The CDR3 DNA is TGTGCCAGTAGTATAGGGGCGACGGTGATGACAGATACGCAGTATTTT. Translated: CASSIGATVMTDTQYF.

This rearrangement joins TRBV9 to TRBJ2-7; D is tentatively TRBD1 or TRBD2 (5 bases each). The CDR3 runs to 13 residues. Trimming took off 1 base at V and 7 bases at J, with 12 bases between the two ends. The germline V gene has CDR1 SGDLS and CDR2 YYNGEE. For the CDR3, the DNA is TGTGCCAGCAGCGTAAAGTATTGGGGGGAGCAGTACTTC. Residues: CASSVKYWGEQYF.